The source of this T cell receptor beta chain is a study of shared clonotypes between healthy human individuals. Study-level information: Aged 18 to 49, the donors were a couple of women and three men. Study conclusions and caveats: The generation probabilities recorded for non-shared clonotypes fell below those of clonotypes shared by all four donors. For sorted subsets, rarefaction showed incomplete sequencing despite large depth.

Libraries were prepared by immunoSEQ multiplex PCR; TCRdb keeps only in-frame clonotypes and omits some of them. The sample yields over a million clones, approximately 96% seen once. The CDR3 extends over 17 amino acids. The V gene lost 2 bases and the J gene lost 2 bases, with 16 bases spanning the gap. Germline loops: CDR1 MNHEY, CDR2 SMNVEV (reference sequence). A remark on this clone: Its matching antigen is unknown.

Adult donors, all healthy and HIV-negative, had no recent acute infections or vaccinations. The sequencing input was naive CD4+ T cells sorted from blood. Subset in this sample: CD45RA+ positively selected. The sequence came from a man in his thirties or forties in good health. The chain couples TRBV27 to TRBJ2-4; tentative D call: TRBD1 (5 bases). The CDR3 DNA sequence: TGTGCCAGCAGTTTACGGGCAGGGAACCCAACCAAAAACATTCAGTACTTC. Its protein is CASSLRAGNPTKNIQYF.